This record covers a single TCR beta chain. Its target is not known. The sample belongs to a study of cytomegalovirus exposure and HLA in healthy donors. Study-level points and caveats: There was a cluster of highly shared sequence variants that was likely a sequencing artifact. The study designated some 180 TCR beta chains cytomegalovirus-associated. An assumption of roughly uniform sequencing depth across donors underlay the presence/absence analyses.

Use of 60 Vbeta and 13 Jbeta primers characterized the PCR. The method was immunoSEQ multiplex PCR; TCRdb's version includes in-frame clones alone and lacks a portion of them. The data contain 85,000 to 130,000 clones, around 80% of them singletons. The V gene's germline CDR1 is SGHTA and CDR2 FQGNSA. V lost 5 bases to trimming and J lost 6 bases; unmatched junction nucleotides: 6. The CDR3 extends over 16 amino acids. The sequence was collected from a male donor in good health and CMV-seropositive. What was sequenced was PBMCs. The J gene is TRBJ2-2, the V gene TRBV7-2; 13 bases line up with TRBD2. CDR3 loop: CASSETSGGESGELFF. The CDR3 DNA reads as TGTGCCAGCAGCGAAACTAGCGGGGGGGAGTCCGGGGAGCTGTTTTTT.